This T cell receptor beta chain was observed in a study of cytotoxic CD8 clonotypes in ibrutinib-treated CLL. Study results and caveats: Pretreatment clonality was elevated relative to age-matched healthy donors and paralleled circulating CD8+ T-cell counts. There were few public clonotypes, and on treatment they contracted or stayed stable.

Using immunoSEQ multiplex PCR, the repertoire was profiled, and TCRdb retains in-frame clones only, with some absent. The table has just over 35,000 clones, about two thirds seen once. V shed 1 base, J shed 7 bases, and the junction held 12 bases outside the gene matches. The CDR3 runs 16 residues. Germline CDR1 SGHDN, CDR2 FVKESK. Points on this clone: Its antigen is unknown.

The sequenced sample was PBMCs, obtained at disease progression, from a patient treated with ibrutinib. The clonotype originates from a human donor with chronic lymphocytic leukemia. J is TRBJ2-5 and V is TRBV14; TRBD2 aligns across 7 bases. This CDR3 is CASSQVLGLEAGTQYF. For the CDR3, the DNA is TGTGCCAGCAGCCAAGTCTTAGGACTAGAGGCCGGGACCCAGTACTTC.